Below are 30 T cell receptor beta chains sequenced from a single sample in a study of response to subunit inactivated influenza vaccine. TCRdb passed the RT-PCR reads through MiXCR, listing each CDR3 protein once. The table lists about 520,000 distinct CDR3 sequences, 10% to 11% of them singletons. Here the sequenced sample was PBMCs from blood, taken roughly 48 days after vaccination. All receptors come from a man between 45 and 60 years old who received an inactivated influenza vaccine.

V gene TRBV20-1 combines with J gene TRBJ1-4; D gene unclear. In germline, CDR1 is DFQATT, CDR2 SNEGSKA (reference sequence). The CDR3 totals 12 residues. The ends were cut back, 6 bases at V and 4 bases at J, with 9 bases in the middle. The CDR3 spells CSARRFNEKLFF. In DNA, the CDR3 is TGCAGTGCCAGACGGTTTAATGAAAAACTGTTTTTT.

This clonotype was picked up a small number of times. The gene calls are TRBV29-1 and TRBJ2-3, with TRBD2 matching 8 bases. Germline V gene sequence: CDR1 SQVTM, CDR2 ANQGSEA. V dropped 5 bases and J dropped 6; count of bases not matched to a gene: 10. The CDR3 length is 14 residues. The CDR3 protein is CSVTFGLAGDTQYF. The DNA for the CDR3 is TGCAGCGTTACGTTCGGACTAGCAGGGGATACGCAGTATTTT.

There are a few counts of this clonotype. The chain recombines TRBV7-2 with TRBJ1-3; D is possibly TRBD1 (5 bases). Germline values: CDR1 SGHTA, CDR2 FQGNSA. CDR3 size: 15 residues. Trimming pared 0 bases from V and 4 bases from J, leaving 10 bases between. This chain's CDR3 is CASSLAGAGGNTIYF. CDR3 in DNA: TGTGCCAGCAGCTTAGCCGGGGCAGGGGGAAACACCATATATTTT.

The chain uses TRBV4-2 and TRBJ2-3, with 10 positions matching TRBD2. Germline CDR1 reads LGHNA; CDR2 reads YNFKEQ. This CDR3 spans 16 amino acids. V gave up 3 bases and J gave up 3 bases; unmatched junction bases: 6. CDR3 in amino acids: CASSQAHSGGTDTQYF. CDR3 bases: TGTGCCAGCAGCCAGGCCCATAGCGGGGGGACAGATACGCAGTATTTT.

This chain links TRBV2 with TRBJ1-1; 7 nucleotides agree with TRBD1. The CDR3 contains 12 residues. The ends lost 6 bases at V and 5 bases at J; junction bases unmatched: 3. Germline values: CDR1 SNHLY, CDR2 FYNNEI. CDR3 residues: CASRGQATEAFF. DNA for the CDR3: TGTGCCAGCAGAGGACAGGCAACTGAAGCTTTCTTT.

The chain uses TRBV11-1 and TRBJ1-6; D remains ambiguous. The CDR3 is made up of 14 amino acids. V was cut by 0 bases and J by 9 bases, with 9 bases left in between. Germline-derived CDR1 and CDR2 are SGHAT and FQDESV (reference sequence). CDR3 DNA sequence: TGTGCCAGCAGCTTAGCTGTAGTTCCTTCACCCCTCCACTTT. It encodes CASSLAVVPSPLHF.

V and J are TRBV6-1 and TRBJ1-2; D possibly corresponds to TRBD1 (6 bases). Germline V gene data show CDR1 as MNHNS and CDR2 as SASEGT. The CDR3 totals 13 residues. The germline V and J ends were trimmed by 4 bases and 4 bases, with 10 bases remaining between them. As DNA, the CDR3 is TGTGCCAGCAGTGGCGGGACATTCTATGGCTACACCTTC. Encoded protein: CASSGGTFYGYTF.

Many counts were recorded for this clonotype. The chain couples TRBV15 to TRBJ1-1; D is undetermined. V was shortened by 1 base and J by 0 bases, with 6 bases between the two germline ends. This CDR3 region has 14 residues. The germline CDR1 and CDR2 sequences are LNHNV and YYDKDF (reference sequence). The CDR3 DNA reads as TGTGCCACCAGCAGAGTGAAAATGAACACTGAAGCTTTCTTT. This sequence encodes CATSRVKMNTEAFF.

The V and J genes are TRBV6-2 or TRBV6-3 and TRBJ2-3; D possibly matches TRBD1 or TRBD2 (5 bases each). The CDR3 runs to 14 residues. Trimming shortened V by 7 bases and J by 5 bases, and 16 bases separated the two germline ends. Germline V gene data show CDR1 as MNHEY and CDR2 as SVGEGT. This chain's CDR3 is CASTNGGPGDTQYF. CDR3 DNA sequence: TGTGCCAGCACCAATGGGGGTCCCGGAGATACGCAGTATTTT.

This clonotype was seen at least ten times. The chain uses TRBV29-1 and TRBJ2-5; D gene unclear. There are 11 residues in the CDR3. The V gene's germline CDR1 is SQVTM and CDR2 ANQGSEA. V was cut by 7 bases and J by 0 bases, with 6 bases left in between. The CDR3 coding sequence is TGCAGCGGGCAGAACCAAGAGACCCAGTACTTC. Its translation: CSGQNQETQYF.

The chain couples TRBV7-6 to TRBJ2-2; 12 bases are a match to TRBD2. The CDR3 sequence is 18 residues long. CDR1 and CDR2 from the germline V gene are SGHVS and FNYEAQ. J gave up 6 bases and V 0 bases, and 8 bases lay outside the gene matches. CDR3 coding DNA: TGTGCCAGCAGCTTAGCCATTCCGGGACTAGCGGGCCCCGGGGAGCTGTTTTTT. This gives the protein CASSLAIPGLAGPGELFF.

This chain joins TRBV7-9 and TRBJ1-4; D is ambiguous. This CDR3 comprises 13 residues. Germline-derived CDR1 and CDR2 are SEHNR and FQNEAQ (reference sequence). With 6 bases removed from V and 7 bases from J, the gap between germline ends came to 12 bases. CDR3 sequence reads: CASRAGSGEKLFF. As DNA, the CDR3 is TGTGCCAGCAGGGCCGGCTCGGGTGAAAAACTGTTTTTT. Full variable domain (missing parts from reference TRBV7-9 and TRBJ1-4): DTGVSQNPRHKITKRGQNVTFRCDPISEHNRLYWYRQTLGQGPEFLTYFQNEAQLEKSRLLSDRFSAERPKGSFSTLEIQRTEQGDSAMYLCASRAGSGEKLFFGSGTQLSVL.

This clonotype appeared many times. V usage is TRBV5-1 and J usage is TRBJ2-4; weak D call: TRBD1 (6 bases). V lost 4 bases, J lost 7 bases, and 18 bases lay in between. The CDR3 totals 15 residues. The germline V gene encodes CDR1 SGHRS and CDR2 YFSETQ. CDR3 region: CASSPTTGSGNIQYF. The CDR3 DNA sequence: TGCGCCAGCAGCCCCACAACAGGGTCGGGTAACATTCAGTACTTC.

This clonotype has more than one count but fewer than ten. This chain uses TRBV6-1 with TRBJ2-3, with no clear D. Trimming stripped 5 bases from V and 2 bases from J, with 11 bases between. The CDR3 sequence is 14 residues long. Germline CDR1 and CDR2: MNHNS and SASEGT. CDR3 sequence (DNA): TGTGCCAGCAGTCCCCAGGACCTCACAGATACGCAGTATTTT. It specifies CASSPQDLTDTQYF.

This clonotype was seen more than once but under ten times. The rearrangement uses TRBV4-3 and TRBJ1-4; D not resolved. Trimming shortened V by 1 base and J by 8 bases, and 8 bases separated the two germline ends. The CDR3 is 13 amino acids. In germline, CDR1 is LGHNA, CDR2 YSLEER. CDR3: CASSQVSSEKLFF. CDR3 DNA: TGCGCCAGCAGCCAAGTGTCGTCGGAAAAACTGTTTTTT.

In this sample, this clonotype turned up many times. This chain connects TRBV20-1 to TRBJ1-4, with D tentatively TRBD1 (6 bases). The CDR3 totals 18 residues. Trimming shortened V by 6 bases and J by 3 bases, and 26 bases separated the two germline ends. Germline V gene data show CDR1 as DFQATT and CDR2 as SNEGSKA (reference sequence). Here the CDR3 reads CSATLRDGRRGANEKLFF. The CDR3 coding sequence is TGCAGTGCAACCCTCCGGGACGGAAGGAGGGGGGCTAATGAAAAACTGTTTTTT.

This clonotype was seen only a few times. The chain is built from TRBV7-9 and TRBJ1-1, with unresolved D. Trimming stripped 2 bases from V and 9 bases from J, with 7 bases between. The CDR3 covers 11 residues. Germline loops: CDR1 SEHNR, CDR2 FQNEAQ (reference sequence). The CDR3 nucleotides read TGTGCCAGCAGCTTAAAGGATAAAGCTTTCTTT. This gives the protein CASSLKDKAFF.

This clonotype was seen ten or more times. The chain is built from TRBV5-8 and TRBJ1-1; D might be TRBD1 (6 bases). Trimming cost V 4 bases and J 1 base, with 14 bases left between them. Germline CDR1 and CDR2: SGHTS and YDEGEE. The CDR3 extends over 15 amino acids. The CDR3 is CASSANRAGNTEAFF. The CDR3 nucleotides read TGTGCCAGCAGCGCTAACAGGGCAGGGAACACTGAAGCTTTCTTT. The complete variable domain, with remaining parts taken from reference TRBV5-8 and TRBJ1-1, reads EAGVTQSPTHLIKTRGQQATLRCSPISGHTSVYWYQQALGLGLQFLLWYDEGEERNRGNFPPRFSGRQFPNYSSELNVNALELEDSALYLCASSANRAGNTEAFFGQGTRLTVV.

At least ten counts were recorded for this clonotype. The rearrangement uses TRBV29-1 and TRBJ2-3; D may correspond to TRBD1 or TRBD2 (6 bases each). The germline V gene has CDR1 SQVTM and CDR2 ANQGSEA. This CDR3 has 12 residues. CDR3 sequence reads: CSVGGGTDTQYF. CDR3 in DNA: TGCAGTGTGGGGGGCGGCACAGATACGCAGTATTTT.

V and J are TRBV20-1 and TRBJ2-2; a possible D gene is TRBD2 (6 bases). Trimming left V 5 bases short and J 4 bases short, with 11 bases between. This CDR3 region has 13 residues. From germline, CDR1 is DFQATT and CDR2 SNEGSKA (reference sequence). The CDR3 coding sequence is TGCAGTGCTTTAGGAGGGCCCACCGGGGAGCTGTTTTTT. It specifies CSALGGPTGELFF.

This clonotype was picked up many times. The chain is built from TRBV10-3 and TRBJ1-1; 9 bases align to TRBD1. V shed 3 bases and J 4 bases; nucleotides not matched to a gene: 9. In germline, CDR1 is ENHRY, CDR2 SYGVKD. This CDR3 has 16 residues. The DNA of the CDR3 is TGTGCCATCAGTGACCCGGGACAGGGAATGATCACTGAAGCTTTCTTT. Its protein is CAISDPGQGMITEAFF.

This clonotype was picked up a small number of times. The chain couples TRBV7-9 to TRBJ2-4; D is unresolved. The CDR3 sequence is 16 residues long. Germline V lookup: CDR1 SEHNR, CDR2 FQNEAQ (reference sequence). Between the trimmed V and J ends, which lost 6 bases and 0 bases, there was a span of 15 bases. CDR3 protein: CASSSLYNLAKNIQYF. For the CDR3, the DNA is TGTGCCAGCAGTTCCCTCTATAACCTAGCCAAAAACATTCAGTACTTC.

The rearrangement links TRBV10-3 to TRBJ2-1; D might be TRBD2 (7 bases). The CDR3 totals 13 residues. V was cut by 9 bases and J by 5 bases, with 14 bases left in between. Germline V gene sequence: CDR1 ENHRY, CDR2 SYGVKD. This CDR3 reads CAIREGGNNEQFF. CDR3 sequence (DNA): TGTGCCATTCGAGAGGGGGGGAACAATGAGCAGTTCTTC.

This clonotype has ten or more counts. A read error may account for a junction end that differs from germline. J is TRBJ2-5 and V is TRBV7-7, with no clear D. Germline V CDR1 and CDR2: SSHAT, FNYEAQ (reference sequence). This CDR3 is built from 14 residues. The CDR3 loop is CASSLSTFGETQYF. DNA of the CDR3: TGTGCTAGCAGCTTATCCACCTTCGGGGAGACCCAGTACTTC.

This chain links TRBV6-2 or TRBV6-3 with TRBJ2-3; 8 nucleotides align to TRBD1. Losses at the gene ends were 5 bases for V and 2 bases for J; bases not matched to a gene: 6. CDR3 length equals 15 residues. Germline V CDR1 and CDR2: MNHEY, SVGEGT. CDR3 sequence reads: CASSLRGPYTDTQYF. For the CDR3, the DNA is TGTGCCAGCAGTCTCAGGGGGCCGTACACAGATACGCAGTATTTT.

This clonotype was counted between two and nine times. The genes are TRBV29-1 and TRBJ2-1; D gene unclear. V was trimmed by 1 base and J by 0 bases, leaving 13 bases between them. Per the germline V gene, CDR1 is SQVTM and CDR2 is ANQGSEA. The CDR3 is 16 amino acids. CDR3 DNA sequence: TGCAGCGTTGAAGGGCCCACCCGGGTCTCCTACAATGAGCAGTTCTTC. It is translated as CSVEGPTRVSYNEQFF.

This chain joins TRBV5-1 and TRBJ2-2; D may be TRBD1 or TRBD2 (5 bases each). This CDR3 has 15 amino acids. V was cut by 4 bases and J by 5 bases, with 15 bases left in between. Germline lookup yields CDR1 SGHRS and CDR2 YFSETQ. The CDR3 DNA reads TGCGCCAGCAGCGGGGGACCGTTCAGGACCGGGGAGCTGTTTTTT. The encoded protein is CASSGGPFRTGELFF. Complete variable domain (other parts from reference TRBV5-1 and TRBJ2-2): KAGVTQTPRYLIKTRGQQVTLSCSPISGHRSVSWYQQTPGQGLQFLFEYFSETQRNKGNFPGRFSGRQFSNSRSEMNVSTLELGDSALYLCASSGGPFRTGELFFGEGSRLTVL.

This chain uses TRBV5-1 with TRBJ2-5; 11 bases map to TRBD2. The germline CDR1 and CDR2 sequences are SGHRS and YFSETQ. V gave up 0 bases and J gave up 7 bases; unmatched junction bases: 8. The CDR3 consists of 16 residues. The CDR3 here is CASSLEASGGPRTQYF. CDR3 coding DNA: TGCGCCAGCAGCTTGGAGGCTAGCGGGGGGCCAAGGACCCAGTACTTC.

This clonotype was found a few times. The genes are TRBV20-1 and TRBJ2-7, with 7 positions matching TRBD1. V gave up 6 bases and J gave up 3 bases; unmatched junction bases: 11. The CDR3 contains 14 residues. CDR1 and CDR2 from the germline V gene are DFQATT and SNEGSKA (reference sequence). The CDR3 nucleotides read TGCAGTGCCGGGGCGCCGGGACAGAACTACGAGCAGTACTTC. It yields the protein CSAGAPGQNYEQYF.

This chain links TRBV12-3 or TRBV12-4 with TRBJ2-3, with 8 bases identical to TRBD2. V lost 8 bases, J lost 8 bases, and 12 bases stayed unmatched. The CDR3 totals 14 residues. CDR3 bases: TGTGCCAGCTCTGGCGGGGGGCCCCGAGGTACGCAGTATTTT. This encodes CASSGGGPRGTQYF.